This T cell receptor (beta chain) appears in the sequencing data of a study of cytomegalovirus exposure and HLA in healthy donors. This PCR relied on a set of 60 Vbeta primers and 13 Jbeta primers. The data were produced by immunoSEQ multiplex PCR, yet TCRdb's version contains in-frame clones alone and is incomplete. The data show under 150,000 clones, around 70% seen once. In germline, CDR1 is LGHNA, CDR2 YNFKEQ. The CDR3 sequence is 16 residues long. Trimming cost V 1 base and J 1 base; bases outside gene matches: 4. This rearrangement joins TRBV4-2 to TRBJ2-4, with 7 nucleotides matching TRBD2. The sample consisted of PBMCs. The receptor comes from a man aged 30 to 45 in good health and CMV-seropositive. This CDR3 reads CASSQGRGGAKNIQYF. The CDR3 DNA follows: TGTGCCAGCAGCCAAGGGAGGGGAGGGGCCAAAAACATTCAGTACTTC.